This TCR beta chain was profiled in a study of blood T cell repertoires in COVID-19. V was pared by 6 bases and J by 5 bases, with 7 bases of the junction left unmatched. There are 14 residues in the CDR3. CDR1 and CDR2 (germline): MNHEY, SMNVEV (reference sequence). Study processing details: The authors estimated nucleated cell counts from reference gene primer amplification. Data came from immunoSEQ multiplex PCR; TCRdb stores just in-frame clones and leaves some out. The D gene and trimming were derived from the DNA, and the V and J assignments and clone size from that table. The sample carries about 250,000 clones, roughly 80% recorded once.

This chain joins TRBV27 and TRBJ1-1, with 9 positions matching TRBD1. The specimen sequenced was PBMCs or T cells enriched from blood (not recorded which). The TCR sequence derives from a woman between 40 and 50 years old who had been exposed to COVID-19. CDR3 protein: CASSSTGGRTEAFF. The CDR3 nucleotides are TGTGCCAGCAGCTCTACAGGGGGCCGGACTGAAGCTTTCTTT.